The clone carrying this T cell receptor (beta chain) occurred many times. This sample is drawn from a study of regulatory T cells in long-lasting Graves disease. The time point was: newly diagnosed GD, antithyroid drugs for less than 3 months. The TCR library was prepared using RNA isolated from PBMCs. Arm-PCR of CDR3 regions and iRepertoire HTBI primers were the basis on which TCR beta libraries were built. Each CDR3 protein gets one entry after TCRdb re-called the multiplex PCR reads with MiXCR. The sample lists fewer than 450,000 distinct CDR3 sequences, about 15% occurring once. The germline V gene has CDR1 LGHDT and CDR2 YNNKEL (reference sequence). The ends were cut back, 10 bases at V and 5 bases at J, with 20 bases in the middle. The CDR3 has 14 residues. The sample also formed part of further work on T cells in Graves' hyperthyroidism and ophthalmopathy. This second report adds: A first-round RT-PCR of the TCR CDR3 used the HTBI primer set.

The receptor was derived from a woman aged 40-49 years with Graves disease. The material was peripheral blood mononuclear cells (PBMCs), obtained at new diagnosis, from a patient treated with antithyroid drugs. The rearrangement links TRBV3-1 to TRBJ2-5, with a weak D call TRBD2 (6 bases). The CDR3: CATKIAHGGETQYF. The CDR3 DNA sequence: TGTGCCACCAAAATAGCCCACGGAGGGGAGACCCAGTACTTC.